The 9 T cell receptor beta chains reported below all come from one sample, sequenced in a study of control samples from healthy donors and cancer patients. This table comes from immunoSEQ multiplex PCR, and its TCRdb copy is limited to in-frame clones, with some not included. The sample has about 110,000 clones, almost 85% seen once; the top ten hold roughly 6.5%. The material sequenced was blood. These receptors were collected from a man aged 18 to 30 in good health.

This sequence joins TRBV7-9 and TRBJ2-7; TRBD1 matches at 7 bases. V lost 5 bases and J lost 9; bases outside the gene matches: 19. This CDR3 has 16 residues. From germline, CDR1 is SEHNR and CDR2 FQNEAQ (reference sequence). The CDR3 bases are TGTGCCAGCAGCCGCCTTCTCGACAGGGCACTCGTACGGCAGTACTTC. This translates into CASSRLLDRALVRQYF.

V usage is TRBV15 and J usage is TRBJ2-3; the match to TRBD2 covers 10 bases. The V segment lost 6 bases and the J segment 5 bases; nucleotides outside the gene matches: 5. The germline V gene encodes CDR1 LNHNV and CDR2 YYDKDF (reference sequence). This CDR3 is 14 amino acids long. CDR3 protein: CATRGGLAKDTQYF. As DNA, the CDR3 is TGTGCCACCAGAGGGGGACTAGCGAAAGATACGCAGTATTTT.

The J gene is TRBJ1-2, the V gene TRBV11-2; 8 bases match TRBD1. In germline, CDR1 is SGHAT, CDR2 FQNNGV. The length of the CDR3 is 15 residues. The V segment lost 4 bases and the J segment 4 bases; nucleotides outside the gene matches: 8. The CDR3 nucleotides read TGTGCCAGCAGCTCCCTCCGACAGGGGTTCTATGGCTACACCTTC. Translated, it gives CASSSLRQGFYGYTF.

The J gene is TRBJ2-7, the V gene TRBV19; D may be TRBD1 (5 bases). The V end was cut by 8 bases, the J end by 3 bases, with 11 bases between. CDR3 length equals 12 residues. Germline V gene sequence: CDR1 LNHDA, CDR2 SQIVND (reference sequence). CDR3 sequence reads: CASATANYEQYF. In DNA, the CDR3 is TGTGCCAGTGCGACAGCTAACTACGAGCAGTACTTC.

This clone came up once. V and J are TRBV5-1 and TRBJ1-2, with D unresolved. The CDR3 consists of 14 residues. V was clipped by 0 bases and J by 2 bases, with 8 bases between them. Germline CDR1 is SGHRS and CDR2 is YFSETQ. CDR3: CASSLGQPNYGYTF. CDR3 nucleotide sequence: TGCGCCAGCAGCTTGGGGCAGCCCAACTATGGCTACACCTTC. Full variable domain (outside the CDR3, taken from reference TRBV5-1 and TRBJ1-2): KAGVTQTPRYLIKTRGQQVTLSCSPISGHRSVSWYQQTPGQGLQFLFEYFSETQRNKGNFPGRFSGRQFSNSRSEMNVSTLELGDSALYLCASSLGQPNYGYTFGSGTRLTVV.

The chain couples TRBV3-1 (or the pseudogene TRBV3-2) to TRBJ1-2; TRBD1 is a possible D gene (6 bases). V lost 5 bases to trimming and J lost 0 bases, with 10 bases between them. The CDR3 has 14 residues. Per germline, CDR1 LGHDT and CDR2 YNNKEL (reference sequence). The CDR3 nucleotides are TGTGCCAGCAGCAAGGGACACCCTAACTATGGCTACACCTTC. It translates to CASSKGHPNYGYTF.

This clone was seen only once. The gene calls are TRBV3-1 (or the pseudogene TRBV3-2) and TRBJ2-3; 10 bases match TRBD2. Per germline, CDR1 LGHDT and CDR2 YNNKEL (reference sequence). Germline trimming cut 3 bases from V and 0 bases from J; bases unmatched to any gene: 6. The CDR3 runs to 17 residues. CDR3: CASSHRAGGPSTDTQYF. CDR3 DNA sequence: TGTGCCAGCAGCCATCGAGCGGGGGGGCCGAGCACAGATACGCAGTATTTT.

In DNA, the CDR3 is TGTGCCAGCAGCCCGGACGGACCGAACACTGAAGCTTTCTTT. Amino acid sequence: CASSPDGPNTEAFF. The chain joins TRBV5-5 to TRBJ1-1; D not resolved. CDR3 length: 14 amino acids. Trimming pared 4 bases from V and 1 base from J, leaving 11 bases between. Germline values: CDR1 SGHKS, CDR2 YYEKEE (reference sequence).

In regard to this clone: The same CDR3 arises from other DNA sequences in this sample as well. V and J are TRBV5-1 and TRBJ2-7, with TRBD1 identical over 11 bases. The V gene end was trimmed by 5 bases and the J gene end by 6 bases; junction bases not matched to a gene: 19. Looked up from germline, CDR1 is SGHRS and CDR2 is YFSETQ. The CDR3 totals 18 residues. CDR3 coding DNA: TGCGCCAGCAGGGGACATGAAGGGACAGGGGGGCTTAGTCTCGAGCAGTACGTC. Its translation is CASRGHEGTGGLSLEQYV.